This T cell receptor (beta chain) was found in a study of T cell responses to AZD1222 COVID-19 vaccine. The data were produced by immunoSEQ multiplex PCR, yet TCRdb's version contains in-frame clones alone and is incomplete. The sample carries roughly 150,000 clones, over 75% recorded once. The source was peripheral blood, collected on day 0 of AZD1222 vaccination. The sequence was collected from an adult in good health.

The CDR3 bases are TGTGCCAGCAGCCAAGATGAGTGTGGTAGCGGGAGCAATGAGCAGTTCTTC. Translating gives CASSQDECGSGSNEQFF. The rearrangement uses TRBV3-1 (or the pseudogene TRBV3-2) and TRBJ2-1, with TRBD2 identical over 9 bases. The CDR3 runs to 17 residues. Looked up from germline, CDR1 is LGHDT and CDR2 is YNNKEL (reference sequence). V lost 0 bases, J lost 6 bases, and 9 bases stayed unmatched.